This TCR beta chain comes out of a study of cytomegalovirus exposure and HLA in healthy donors. CDR3 length: 14 amino acids. CDR1 is MDHEN and CDR2 is SYDVKM in the germline V gene. V dropped 7 bases and J dropped 2; count of bases not matched to a gene: 4. Study-level results: Despite most TCR sequences being rare, some public TCRs occurred in many donors.

Profiling relied on immunoSEQ multiplex PCR, and the TCRdb table lists in-frame clones only, not all of them. The sample consists of 100,000 to 150,000 clones, roughly nine tenths of them appearing once. Regarding this clone: Its cognate antigen is unknown.

The sequence was collected from a woman between 18 and 29 years old in good health and CMV-seronegative. Sequenced material: PBMCs. This chain links TRBV28 with TRBJ2-2; TRBD2 matches 7 bases. The CDR3 nucleotides read TGTGCCAGCAAGGGCGGGGGAAACACCGGGGAGCTGTTTTTT. This gives the protein CASKGGGNTGELFF.